This TCR beta chain originates from a study of pediatric ulcerative colitis. Study results and limitations: Compared with controls, ulcerative colitis showed greater blood-rectum clone sharing. Total lymphocyte DNA, not sorted subsets, was the template.

The V segment lost 2 bases and the J segment 7 bases; nucleotides outside the gene matches: 4. The germline V gene has CDR1 SGDLS and CDR2 YYNGEE. This CDR3 comprises 14 residues. In the case of this clone: Its target is not known.

The assay was run at survey level. The data were produced by immunoSEQ multiplex PCR, yet TCRdb's version contains in-frame clones alone and is incomplete. In the table there are about 15,000 clones, 90% of which are singletons. The receptor comes from a boy between 10 and 17 years old with moderate ulcerative colitis. Sequenced sample: blood. V is TRBV9 and J is TRBJ1-3; TRBD1 matches at 9 bases. CDR3: CASSVGQGKNTIYF. CDR3 bases: TGTGCCAGCAGCGTTGGACAGGGGAAGAACACCATATATTTT.